The next 12 T cell receptor beta chains were all read from a single sample in a study of blood T cells in healthy people across ages (dated by TCRdb to 2015 to 2017). The protocol used for the library was 5' RACE. Instrument on record: Illumina HiSeq 2500. A second about 6 to 11 cycle PCR used a sample-barcoded 5' primer and a J-beta primer mix. TCRdb passed the public sequencing reads through fastp at Q25 and MiXCR, retaining productive beta sequences. Records with the same CDR3 protein are collapsed into one entry carrying the most frequent genes and DNA. The sample data list about 1.5 million distinct CDR3 sequences, and less than 45% of these were observed just once. The ten largest clones take up approximately 4% of the sample. Input material: blood. Receptors originate from a woman under 30 in good health.

As to this clonotype: An end of the junction differs from the germline gene, which may be a read error. The chain couples TRBV12-3 or TRBV12-4 to TRBJ1-1; no clear D. CDR3 length equals 14 residues. CDR3 sequence reads: CASSFRVSFTEAFF. CDR3 coding DNA: TGTGCCAGCAGTTTTAGAGTCAGTTTTACTGAGGCTTTCTTT.

This chain connects TRBV5-6 to TRBJ2-7; D perhaps matches TRBD1 (5 bases). Trimming left V 0 bases short and J 0 bases short, with 13 bases between. The CDR3 has 16 amino acids. Germline V lookup: CDR1 SGHDT, CDR2 YYEEEE. The CDR3 loop reads CASSLARRAVSYEQYF. Written as DNA, the CDR3 is TGTGCCAGCAGCTTGGCTCGCAGGGCGGTCTCCTACGAGCAGTACTTC.

Only a few counts were recorded for this clonotype. J is TRBJ2-5 and V is TRBV4-3, with D perhaps matching TRBD1 (6 bases). Trimming left V 5 bases short and J 5 bases short, with 21 bases between. The germline CDR1 and CDR2 sequences are LGHNA and YSLEER. The CDR3 contains 16 residues. CDR3 residues: CASSLGRPGEFETQYF. The DNA for the CDR3 is TGCGCCAGCAGCTTAGGCCGTCCAGGGGAATTTGAGACCCAGTACTTC.

This clonotype was counted only a few times. The chain is built from TRBV6-5 and TRBJ1-1, with D perhaps TRBD1 (6 bases). Trimming removed 7 bases from V and 8 bases from J, with 26 bases in between. Germline V gene lookup returns CDR1 MNHEY and CDR2 SVGAGI. The CDR3 runs 16 residues. The chain's CDR3 is CASIYRRTARRVEAFF. In DNA form, the CDR3 reads TGTGCCAGCATATACCGTCGGACAGCCAGGCGTGTGGAAGCTTTCTTT.

The J gene is TRBJ1-4, the V gene TRBV7-9; D may be TRBD1 (5 bases). The length of the CDR3 is 17 residues. Deletions cut 6 bases from V and 0 bases from J, with 17 bases between. In germline, CDR1 is SEHNR, CDR2 FQNEAQ (reference sequence). CDR3 amino acids: CASSMGGTEATNEKLFF. CDR3 DNA: TGTGCCAGCAGTATGGGCGGGACTGAGGCAACTAATGAAAAACTGTTTTTT.

V gene TRBV7-2 combines with J gene TRBJ2-1, with 7 bases matching TRBD1. With the DNA end fitting TRBJ2-7 better, the J assignment may be wrong. Per the germline V gene, CDR1 is SGHTA and CDR2 is FQGNSA. The CDR3 covers 15 residues. Here the CDR3 reads CASSPRQGSYNEQYF. CDR3 in DNA: TGTGCCAGCAGCCCTCGACAGGGTTCCTACAATGAGCAGTACTTC.

This chain uses TRBV4-2 with TRBJ1-4; no clear D. This CDR3 contains 13 residues. Germline lookup yields CDR1 LGHNA and CDR2 YNFKEQ. The germline V and J ends were trimmed by 5 bases and 7 bases, with 11 bases remaining between them. CDR3 protein: CASSELSGEKLFF. The CDR3 region has the DNA TGTGCCAGCAGCGAGCTTTCGGGTGAAAAACTGTTTTTT.

This clonotype was counted only a few times. A much larger clone differs by one base, so this may be a read error. The chain carries TRBV2 and TRBJ2-3; 7 positions agree with TRBD1. With V trimmed by 7 bases and J by 1 base, 2 bases remained unmatched. Germline CDR1 reads SNHLY; CDR2 reads FYNNEI. The CDR3 is made up of 13 amino acids. The CDR3 reads CASIGTGTDTQYF. The CDR3 DNA follows: TGTGCCAGCATCGGGACAGGCACAGATACGCAGTATTTT.

The chain carries TRBV16 and TRBJ1-5; weak D call: TRBD1 (6 bases). Germline assignment: CDR1 KGHSY and CDR2 FQNENV. Trimming cost V 4 bases and J 6 bases, with 13 bases left between them. The CDR3 spans 14 residues. The CDR3 nucleotides are TGTGCCAGCAGCCCTACAGGGAGGACTCAGCCCCAGCATTTT. It yields the protein CASSPTGRTQPQHF.

Note on this clonotype: The junction does not match germline at one end; this may be a read error. The chain has TRBV6-5 and TRBJ2-1; 9 bases map to TRBD1. The V gene's germline CDR1 is MNHEY and CDR2 SVGAGI. This CDR3 is built from 15 residues. This CDR3 reads CASSSDRGFVNGQFF. CDR3 in DNA: TGTGCCAGCAGCTCGGACAGGGGATTTGTCAATGGGCAGTTCTTC.

As to this clonotype: This may stem from a read error, because a much larger clone lies one nucleotide away. The genes are TRBV6-5 and TRBJ2-3; possible D gene TRBD2, 6 bases. The CDR3 loop spans 13 amino acids. The germline V and J ends were trimmed by 6 bases and 2 bases, with 9 bases remaining between them. Germline-derived CDR1 and CDR2 are MNHEY and SVGAGI. CDR3 bases: TGTGCCAGCAGGCGGGACTTCACAGATACGCAGTATTTT. As protein: CASRRDFTDTQYF.

There are a few counts of this clonotype. The chain is built from TRBV18 and TRBJ2-1; no clear D gene. Germline V gives CDR1 KGHSH, CDR2 LQKENI. The V end was cut by 3 bases, the J end by 7 bases, with 7 bases between. This CDR3 contains 12 residues. As DNA, the CDR3 is TGTGCCAGCTCACCTATGGTGAATGAGCAGTTCTTC. This encodes CASSPMVNEQFF.